This T cell receptor beta chain was obtained from a study of regulatory T cells in long-lasting Graves disease. Time point in this sample: persistent/refractory GD, antithyroid drugs over 5 years with positive TRAb. Construction of the TCR library relied on RNA isolated from PBMCs. On this clonotype: A much more abundant neighbour one base away suggests this may be a read error.

iRepertoire HTBI primers and Arm-PCR of CDR3 regions built TCR beta libraries. TCRdb re-called the multiplex PCR reads with MiXCR, one entry per CDR3 protein. The sample lists some 280,000 distinct CDR3 sequences, approximately 20% occurring once. V lost 8 bases and J 4 bases, leaving 14 bases between the germline ends. Germline loops: CDR1 MNHEY, CDR2 SVGAGI. The CDR3 runs to 13 residues. The receptor comes from a female donor with Graves disease. Material: peripheral blood mononuclear cells (PBMCs), obtained when the disease was refractory, from a patient treated with antithyroid drugs. This chain uses TRBV6-5 with TRBJ1-1; no reliable D call. The DNA of the CDR3 is TGTGCCAGCCGTTCTCTATCGAGCACTGAAGCTTTCTTT. Protein: CASRSLSSTEAFF.